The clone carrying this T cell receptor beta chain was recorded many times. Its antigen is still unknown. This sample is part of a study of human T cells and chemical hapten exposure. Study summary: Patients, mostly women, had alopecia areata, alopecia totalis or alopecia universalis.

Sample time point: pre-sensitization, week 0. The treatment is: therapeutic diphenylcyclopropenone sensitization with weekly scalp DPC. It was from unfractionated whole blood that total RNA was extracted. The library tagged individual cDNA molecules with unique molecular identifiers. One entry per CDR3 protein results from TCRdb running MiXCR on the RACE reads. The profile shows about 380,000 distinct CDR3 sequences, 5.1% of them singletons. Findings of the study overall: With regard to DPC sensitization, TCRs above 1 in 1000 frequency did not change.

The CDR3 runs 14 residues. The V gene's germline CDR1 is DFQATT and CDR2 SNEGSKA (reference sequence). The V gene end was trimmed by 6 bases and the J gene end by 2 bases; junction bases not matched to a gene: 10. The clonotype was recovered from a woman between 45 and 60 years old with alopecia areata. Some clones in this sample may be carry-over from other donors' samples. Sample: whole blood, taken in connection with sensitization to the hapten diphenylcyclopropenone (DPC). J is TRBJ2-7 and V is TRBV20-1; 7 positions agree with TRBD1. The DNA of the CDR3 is TGCAGTGCGGTTACCGGGACAGATCCCTACGAGCAGTACTTC. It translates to CSAVTGTDPYEQYF.